This T cell receptor (beta chain) was recorded in a study of T cell repertoires in cytomegalovirus infection (dated by TCRdb to about 2019). Background on the whole study: Recently identified HLA-C-restricted CMV epitopes, whose presentation resists viral immunomodulation, were targeted by peptide stimulations together with well-studied HLA-B-restricted epitopes. Donor HLA type was relevant to the analysis, because carriage of CMV infection together with the matching HLA type was indicated by public TCR beta signatures.

Instrument used: Illumina HiSeq 1500. TCRdb took the public reads, trimmed them with fastp at Q25, ran MiXCR for clone calling and kept in-frame beta chains. Each record represents a unique CDR3 protein, reported with the most common genes and DNA among its rows. A total of some 920,000 distinct CDR3 sequences appear in this sample, around 30% of them only once. Over 12% of the sample goes to the ten largest clones. Notes on this clonotype: Its antigen is currently not known. Base qualities are missing; no much larger clone stands one base away.

Read against the paper, the sample's treatment or condition label means: in vitro stimulation with specific CMV peptide epitopes to enrich CMV-specific T cells. Study-wide findings and limitations: Cumulative frequency of public TCR beta family members discriminated carriers of CMV infection plus the relevant HLA type in this cohort and an independent approximately 370-donor cohort. The ex vivo response was dominated by HLA-C-restricted CMV-specific TCR beta clonotypes, which also provided the single most frequent clonotype in two of eight donors.

The germline V gene provides CDR1 MNHEY and CDR2 SVGAGI. The CDR3 numbers 15 residues from cysteine through phenylalanine. Here the CDR3 DNA is all that survives: 45 bases in frame from base 1. Trimming removed 2 bases from V and 2 bases from J, leaving 10 bases between the germline ends. The material sequenced was cultured CD8+ T cells from PBMCs, taken from culture after CMV antigen stimulation. The chain employs TRBV6-5 and TRBJ2-4; TRBD2 is a weak D gene call, 7 bases matching. The receptor comes from a human donor in good health (CMV status not recorded). Some clones in this sample may be carry-over from other donors' samples. The CDR3 here reads CASSYGGATKNIQYF. In nucleotides, the sequence is TGTGCCAGCAGTTACGGGGGGGCAACCAAAAACATTCAGTACTTC.